This T cell receptor beta chain was recovered during a study of blood T cells in healthy people across ages. Study overall: With template switching, about one barcoded beta molecule was captured per two T cells.

This clonotype was found many times. Its antigen is not identified. They isolated at least 6.5 million PBMCs from each sample. This CDR3 comprises 13 residues. The ends were cut back, 6 bases at V and 4 bases at J, with 10 bases in the middle. Study-wide results and limits: Observed TCR beta diversity showed a strong correlation with the percentage of naive T cells as measured by flow cytometry. Diversity was estimated from one million T cells, and these estimates were considered underestimates.

Alongside a J-beta primer mix, a sample-barcoded 5' primer served in a second PCR lasting about 6 to 11 cycles. One entry per CDR3 protein results from TCRdb running MiXCR on the 5' RACE reads. The top ten clones hold under 15% of a sample with hundreds of thousands of distinct CDR3 sequences, 30% to 45% of them seen once. The J gene is TRBJ2-1, the V gene TRBV12-3 or TRBV12-4; unclear D gene. Material for sequencing was blood. The receptor was isolated from a man aged 18 to 35 in good health. CDR3 amino acids: CASSRDRYNEQFF. DNA of the CDR3: TGTGCCAGCAGCCGCGACCGGTACAATGAGCAGTTCTTC.